The rows below give T cell receptor beta chains drawn from one sample of a study of blood T cell repertoires in COVID-19. Clones were read by immunoSEQ multiplex PCR, and TCRdb kept only the in-frame ones, dropping some. The profile shows 400,000 or so clones, 88% of them singletons. The sequenced sample was PBMCs or T cells enriched from blood (not recorded which). These receptors were taken from a woman in her thirties or forties with acute COVID-19. CDR3s include the opening cysteine and the closing phenylalanine or tryptophan. The order of the fields is CDR3 length, clone size, J gene, V gene, D gene, CDR3 protein, CDR3 DNA. The D gene is left open where the match is weak. Only some rows state a clone size, as once, few, many or a class for expanded clones.

length: 11
size: NA
J: TRBJ1-2
V: TRBV29-1
D: TRBD1
CDR3: CSAGGQGGYTF
DNA: TGCAGCGCCGGGGGACAGGGCGGCTACACCTTC

length: 16
size: NA
J: TRBJ1-3
V: TRBV2
D: TRBD1
CDR3: CASSEPRDRGGNTIYF
DNA: TGTGCCAGCAGCGAACCAAGGGACAGGGGAGGAAACACCATATATTTT

length: 12
size: NA
J: TRBJ1-1
V: TRBV12-3/TRBV12-4
D: NA
CDR3: CASSLIGEEAFF
DNA: TGTGCCAGCAGTTTGATCGGGGAGGAAGCTTTCTTT

length: 14
size: NA
J: TRBJ2-3
V: TRBV3-1/TRBV3-2
D: TRBD2
CDR3: CASSQRGGGDTQYF
DNA: TGTGCCAGCAGCCAGCGGGGGGGCGGGGATACGCAGTATTTT

length: 16
size: NA
J: TRBJ1-3
V: TRBV2
D: NA
CDR3: CASSITDSSSGNTIYF
DNA: TGTGCCAGCAGTATTACGGACAGCTCATCTGGAAACACCATATATTTT

length: 16
size: NA
J: TRBJ1-1
V: TRBV15
D: TRBD1
CDR3: CATSIGTGVGDTEAFF
DNA: TGTGCCACCAGCATTGGGACAGGGGTTGGTGACACTGAAGCTTTCTTT

length: 15
size: NA
J: TRBJ1-2
V: TRBV6-5
D: TRBD1
CDR3: CASSSRRGGEYGYTF
DNA: TGTGCCAGCAGTTCCCGGAGAGGGGGCGAATATGGCTACACCTTC

length: 13
size: NA
J: TRBJ1-2
V: TRBV6-5
D: NA
CDR3: CASSALPRYGYTF
DNA: TGTGCCAGCAGCGCCCTTCCTAGATATGGCTACACCTTC

length: 14
size: NA
J: TRBJ1-2
V: TRBV5-1
D: NA
CDR3: CASSFSGAGGGYTF
DNA: TGCGCCAGCAGCTTCAGCGGAGCCGGGGGGGGCTACACCTTC

length: 14
size: few
J: TRBJ1-2
V: TRBV4-2
D: TRBD1
CDR3: CASSQVQGAEGYTF
DNA: TGTGCCAGCAGCCAGGTACAGGGGGCGGAGGGCTACACCTTC

length: 16
size: NA
J: TRBJ1-5
V: TRBV19
D: NA
CDR3: CASRENGDYSNQPQHF
DNA: TGTGCCAGTAGAGAAAACGGGGACTATAGCAATCAGCCCCAGCATTTT

length: 12
size: NA
J: TRBJ2-3
V: TRBV10-3
D: TRBD2
CDR3: CAIGTSSDTQYF
DNA: TGTGCCATCGGGACTAGTTCAGATACGCAGTATTTT

length: 16
size: NA
J: TRBJ2-2
V: TRBV10-1
D: TRBD1
CDR3: CASSPGQGACTGELFF
DNA: TGCGCCAGCTCTCCGGGACAGGGGGCATGCACCGGGGAGCTGTTTTTT

length: 16
size: NA
J: TRBJ2-5
V: TRBV27
D: TRBD1
CDR3: CASSPSPDRVQETQYF
DNA: TGTGCCAGCAGCCCTTCCCCAGACAGGGTGCAAGAGACCCAGTACTTC

length: 15
size: NA
J: TRBJ2-7
V: TRBV5-1
D: TRBD1
CDR3: CASSLVPDRTYEQYF
DNA: TGCGCCAGCAGCTTGGTGCCGGACAGGACCTACGAGCAGTACTTC

length: 15
size: NA
J: TRBJ1-1
V: TRBV3-1/TRBV3-2
D: NA
CDR3: CASSQDQGEFTEAFF
DNA: TGTGCCAGCAGCCAAGACCAGGGCGAGTTCACTGAAGCTTTCTTT

length: 15
size: NA
J: TRBJ1-5
V: TRBV19
D: NA
CDR3: CASSILGQFNQPQHF
DNA: TGTGCCAGTAGTATATTGGGACAATTCAATCAGCCCCAGCATTTT

length: 15
size: NA
J: TRBJ2-1
V: TRBV3-1/TRBV3-2
D: TRBD1
CDR3: CASSPHRQGGGEQFF
DNA: TGTGCCAGCAGCCCCCACCGACAGGGCGGCGGCGAGCAGTTCTTC

length: 16
size: few
J: TRBJ2-5
V: TRBV5-1
D: TRBD2
CDR3: CASSILTSGTQETQYF
DNA: TGCGCCAGCAGCATCCTGACTAGCGGCACACAAGAGACCCAGTACTTC

length: 14
size: NA
J: TRBJ1-5
V: TRBV2
D: NA
CDR3: CASSVRVRNQPQHF
DNA: TGTGCCAGCAGTGTCAGGGTTCGGAATCAGCCCCAGCATTTT

length: 14
size: once
J: TRBJ2-7
V: TRBV30
D: TRBD2
CDR3: CAWRSAGGTYEQYF
DNA: TGTGCCTGGAGGTCGGCGGGGGGGACCTACGAGCAGTACTTC

length: 15
size: once
J: TRBJ1-1
V: TRBV5-1
D: NA
CDR3: CASSREQGRNTEAFF
DNA: TGCGCCAGCAGCCGGGAACAGGGCCGGAACACTGAAGCTTTCTTT

length: 16
size: NA
J: TRBJ1-6
V: TRBV7-9
D: NA
CDR3: CASSLARDSYNSPLHF
DNA: TGTGCCAGCAGCTTAGCCAGGGACTCCTATAATTCACCCCTCCACTTT

length: 21
size: NA
J: TRBJ1-1
V: TRBV9
D: TRBD1
CDR3: CASSAQYLTGGESSMNTEAFF
DNA: TGTGCCAGCAGCGCCCAATACTTGACAGGGGGCGAATCGAGCATGAACACTGAAGCTTTCTTT

length: 14
size: NA
J: TRBJ2-7
V: TRBV7-6
D: NA
CDR3: CASSPRTGPYEQYF
DNA: TGTGCCAGCAGCCCGAGGACTGGCCCCTACGAGCAGTACTTC

length: 16
size: NA
J: TRBJ2-3
V: TRBV3-1/TRBV3-2
D: TRBD2
CDR3: CASSQDRQRGVYTQYF
DNA: TGTGCCAGCAGCCAAGATCGTCAGCGGGGGGTTTATACGCAGTATTTT

length: 11
size: NA
J: TRBJ2-1
V: TRBV20-1
D: NA
CDR3: CSARRQAEQFF
DNA: TGCAGTGCTAGAAGGCAGGCCGAGCAGTTCTTC

length: 15
size: NA
J: TRBJ1-3
V: TRBV9
D: TRBD1
CDR3: CASSVGSGGKNTIYF
DNA: TGTGCCAGCAGCGTAGGGTCAGGGGGAAAAAACACCATATATTTT

length: 14
size: NA
J: TRBJ2-7
V: TRBV11-2
D: NA
CDR3: CASSLERVYGEQYF
DNA: TGTGCCAGCAGCTTAGAGCGGGTATACGGCGAGCAGTACTTC

length: 17
size: NA
J: TRBJ2-7
V: TRBV20-1
D: NA
CDR3: CSASRNVMRRSRYEQYF
DNA: TGCAGTGCTAGTCGTAATGTGATGAGGCGTTCTAGGTACGAGCAGTACTTC